This T cell receptor (beta chain) was obtained from a study of blood T cell repertoires in COVID-19. Trimming removed 4 bases from V and 5 bases from J, with 14 bases in between. The CDR3 has 14 amino acids. Germline V gene lookup returns CDR1 KGHSH and CDR2 LQKENI. This clone was recorded many times. Clones were sequenced by immunoSEQ multiplex PCR, and TCRdb holds only the in-frame ones, with some missing. Of almost 250,000 clones in the sample, 85% to 90% are singletons; the top ten hold 1.5% to 2%. This chain links TRBV18 with TRBJ2-5; D is possibly TRBD1 (6 bases). The source is a woman aged 45-65 years who had recovered from COVID-19. Sample: PBMCs or T cells enriched from blood (not recorded which). CDR3 in DNA: TGTGCCAGCTCACTTACAGGGCCGCGGGAGACCCAGTACTTC. It yields the protein CASSLTGPRETQYF.